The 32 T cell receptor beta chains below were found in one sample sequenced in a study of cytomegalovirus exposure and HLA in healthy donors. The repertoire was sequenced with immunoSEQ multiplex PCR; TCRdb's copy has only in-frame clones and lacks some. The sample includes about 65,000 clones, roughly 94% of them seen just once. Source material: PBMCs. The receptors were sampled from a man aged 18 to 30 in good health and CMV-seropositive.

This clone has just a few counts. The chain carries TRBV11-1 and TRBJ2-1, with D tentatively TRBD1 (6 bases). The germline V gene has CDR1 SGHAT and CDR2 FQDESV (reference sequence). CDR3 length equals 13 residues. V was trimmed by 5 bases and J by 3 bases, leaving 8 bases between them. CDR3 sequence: CASSPDSYNEQFF. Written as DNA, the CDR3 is TGTGCCAGCAGCCCGGACAGCTACAATGAGCAGTTCTTC.

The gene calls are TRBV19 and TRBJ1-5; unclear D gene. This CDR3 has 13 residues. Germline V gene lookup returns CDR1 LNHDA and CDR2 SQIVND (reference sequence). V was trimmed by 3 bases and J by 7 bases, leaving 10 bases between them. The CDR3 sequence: CASSIDGRQPQHF. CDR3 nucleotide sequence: TGTGCCAGTAGTATTGACGGCAGGCAGCCCCAGCATTTT. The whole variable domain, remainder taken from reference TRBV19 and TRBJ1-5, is DGGITQSPKYLFRKEGQNVTLSCEQNLNHDAMYWYRQDPGQGLRLIYYSQIVNDFQKGDIAEGYSVSREKKESFPLTVTSAQKNPTAFYLCASSIDGRQPQHFGDGTRLSIL.

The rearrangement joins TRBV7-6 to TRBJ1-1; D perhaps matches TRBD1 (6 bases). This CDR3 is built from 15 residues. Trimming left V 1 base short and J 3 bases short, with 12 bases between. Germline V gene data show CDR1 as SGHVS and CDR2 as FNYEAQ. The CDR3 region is CASSLVGGQYTEAFF. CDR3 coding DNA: TGTGCCAGCAGCTTAGTAGGTGGACAGTACACTGAAGCTTTCTTT.

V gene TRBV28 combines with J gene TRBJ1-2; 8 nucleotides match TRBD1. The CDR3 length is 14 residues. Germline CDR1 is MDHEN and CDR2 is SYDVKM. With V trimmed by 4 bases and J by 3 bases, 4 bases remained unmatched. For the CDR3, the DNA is TGTGCCAGCAGTTCCTTGGGACAGGACTATGGCTACACCTTC. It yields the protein CASSSLGQDYGYTF.

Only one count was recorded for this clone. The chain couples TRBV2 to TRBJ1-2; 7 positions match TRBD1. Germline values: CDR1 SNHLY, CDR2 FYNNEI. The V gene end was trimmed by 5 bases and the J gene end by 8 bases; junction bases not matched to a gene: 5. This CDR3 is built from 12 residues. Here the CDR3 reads CASSFGTDGYTF. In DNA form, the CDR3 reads TGTGCCAGCAGTTTTGGGACAGACGGCTACACCTTC.

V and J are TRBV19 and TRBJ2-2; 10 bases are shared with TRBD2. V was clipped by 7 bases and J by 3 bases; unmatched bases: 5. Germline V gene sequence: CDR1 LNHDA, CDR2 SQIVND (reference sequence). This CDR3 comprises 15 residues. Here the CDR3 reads CASTLLAGYTGELFF. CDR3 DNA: TGTGCCAGTACCCTACTAGCGGGATACACCGGGGAGCTGTTTTTT.

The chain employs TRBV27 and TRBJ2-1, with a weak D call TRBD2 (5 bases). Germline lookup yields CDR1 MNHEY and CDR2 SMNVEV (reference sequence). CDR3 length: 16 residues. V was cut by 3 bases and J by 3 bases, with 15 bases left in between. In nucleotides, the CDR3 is TGTGCCAGCAGTTTTAGGGAGAACTACTTCTACAATGAGCAGTTCTTC. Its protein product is CASSFRENYFYNEQFF.

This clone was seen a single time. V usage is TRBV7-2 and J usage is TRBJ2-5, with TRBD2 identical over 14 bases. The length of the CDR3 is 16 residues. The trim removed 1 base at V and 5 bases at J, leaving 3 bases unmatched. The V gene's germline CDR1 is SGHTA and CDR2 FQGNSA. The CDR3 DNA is TGTGCCAGCAGCTTAGGACTAGCGGGAGGGGTGGAGACCCAGTACTTC. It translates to CASSLGLAGGVETQYF.

The DNA for the CDR3 is TGTGCCAGTAGTACGGGACTAGCGGGAGTCGTTGAGCAGTTCTTC. Translation: CASSTGLAGVVEQFF. V is TRBV19 and J is TRBJ2-1; 14 nucleotides align to TRBD2. The trim removed 4 bases at V and 9 bases at J, leaving 5 bases unmatched. Germline CDR1 reads LNHDA; CDR2 reads SQIVND (reference sequence). This CDR3 contains 15 residues.

The CDR3 bases are TGCGCCAGCAGCCGGGACTCCACCTACGAGCAGTACTTC. This gives the protein CASSRDSTYEQYF. The chain recombines TRBV5-1 with TRBJ2-7, with a tentative D call TRBD2 (6 bases). The CDR3 length is 13 residues. The germline V gene has CDR1 SGHRS and CDR2 YFSETQ. The V gene lost 4 bases and the J gene lost 2 bases, with 10 bases spanning the gap. Together with reference TRBV5-1 and TRBJ2-7, the CDR3 gives the full variable domain: KAGVTQTPRYLIKTRGQQVTLSCSPISGHRSVSWYQQTPGQGLQFLFEYFSETQRNKGNFPGRFSGRQFSNSRSEMNVSTLELGDSALYLCASSRDSTYEQYFGPGTRLTVT.

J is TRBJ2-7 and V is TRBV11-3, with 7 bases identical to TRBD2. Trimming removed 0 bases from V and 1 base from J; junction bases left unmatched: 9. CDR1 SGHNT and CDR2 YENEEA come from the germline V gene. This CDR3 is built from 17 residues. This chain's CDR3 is CASSLERGGQKSYEQYF. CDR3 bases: TGTGCCAGCAGCTTAGAGAGGGGAGGGCAGAAGTCCTACGAGCAGTACTTC.

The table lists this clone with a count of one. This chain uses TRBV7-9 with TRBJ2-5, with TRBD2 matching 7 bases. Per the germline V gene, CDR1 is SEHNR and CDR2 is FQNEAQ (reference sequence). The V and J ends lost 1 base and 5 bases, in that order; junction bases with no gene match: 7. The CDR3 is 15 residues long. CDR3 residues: CASSLGDAGVETQYF. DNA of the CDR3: TGTGCCAGCAGCTTAGGGGACGCGGGGGTGGAGACCCAGTACTTC.

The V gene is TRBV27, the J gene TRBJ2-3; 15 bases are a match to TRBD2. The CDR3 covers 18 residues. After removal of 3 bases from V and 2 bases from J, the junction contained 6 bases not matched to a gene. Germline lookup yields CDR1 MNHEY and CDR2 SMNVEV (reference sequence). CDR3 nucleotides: TGTGCCAGCAGTTTGGGACTAGCGGGAGGTCCCGTCACAGATACGCAGTATTTT. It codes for CASSLGLAGGPVTDTQYF.

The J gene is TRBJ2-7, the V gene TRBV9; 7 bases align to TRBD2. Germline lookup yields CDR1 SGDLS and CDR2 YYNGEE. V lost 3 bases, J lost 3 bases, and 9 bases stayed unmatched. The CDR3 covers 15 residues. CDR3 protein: CASSAILAPVYEQYF. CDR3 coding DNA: TGTGCCAGCAGCGCGATACTAGCGCCAGTCTACGAGCAGTACTTC.

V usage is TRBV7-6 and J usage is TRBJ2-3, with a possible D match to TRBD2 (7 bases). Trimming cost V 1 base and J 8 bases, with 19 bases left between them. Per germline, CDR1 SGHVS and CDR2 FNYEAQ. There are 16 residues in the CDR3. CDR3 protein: CASSLGAGAVMGTQYF. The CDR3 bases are TGTGCCAGCAGCTTAGGTGCGGGGGCAGTGATGGGTACGCAGTATTTT.

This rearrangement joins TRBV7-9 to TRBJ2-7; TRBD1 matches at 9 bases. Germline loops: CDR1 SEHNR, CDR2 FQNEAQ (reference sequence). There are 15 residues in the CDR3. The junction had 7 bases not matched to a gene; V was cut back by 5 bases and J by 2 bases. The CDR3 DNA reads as TGTGCCAGCAGCCCGCGGACAGGGGATCCCTACGAGCAGTACTTC. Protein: CASSPRTGDPYEQYF.

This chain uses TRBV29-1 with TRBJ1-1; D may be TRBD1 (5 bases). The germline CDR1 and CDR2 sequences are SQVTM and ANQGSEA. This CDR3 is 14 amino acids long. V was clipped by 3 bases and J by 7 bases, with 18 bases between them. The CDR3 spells CSVELATSGGEAFF. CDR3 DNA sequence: TGCAGCGTTGAGTTGGCCACTTCGGGGGGTGAAGCTTTCTTT. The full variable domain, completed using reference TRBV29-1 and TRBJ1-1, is SAVISQKPSRDICQRGTSLTIQCQVDSQVTMMFWYRQQPGQSLTLIATANQGSEATYESGFVIDKFPISRPNLTFSTLTVSNMSPEDSSIYLCSVELATSGGEAFFGQGTRLTVV.

CDR3: CASSAGDYRDGTQYF. The CDR3 DNA follows: TGTGCCAGCAGCGCCGGGGACTATCGTGATGGTACCCAGTACTTC. This chain uses TRBV9 with TRBJ2-5; TRBD2 matches at 7 bases. CDR1 and CDR2 from the germline V gene are SGDLS and YYNGEE. The CDR3 sequence is 15 residues long. The V and J ends lost 3 bases and 8 bases, in that order; junction bases with no gene match: 13.

The CDR3 protein is CASSRGQSRDQETQYF. In nucleotides, the CDR3 is TGTGCCAGCAGCCGAGGACAAAGTAGGGACCAAGAGACCCAGTACTTC. V and J are TRBV5-6 and TRBJ2-5, with D possibly being TRBD1 (5 bases). V was cut by 4 bases and J by 0 bases, with 16 bases left in between. The CDR3 consists of 16 residues. Germline V gives CDR1 SGHDT, CDR2 YYEEEE.

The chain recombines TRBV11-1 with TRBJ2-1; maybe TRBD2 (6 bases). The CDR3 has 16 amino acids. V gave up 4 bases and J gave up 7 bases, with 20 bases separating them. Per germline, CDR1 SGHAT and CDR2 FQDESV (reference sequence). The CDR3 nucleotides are TGTGCCAGCAGCTCCCCCGGGGACTCGACGTGGAATGAGCAGTTCTTC. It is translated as CASSSPGDSTWNEQFF. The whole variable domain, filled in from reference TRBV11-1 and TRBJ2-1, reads EAEVAQSPRYKITEKSQAVAFWCDPISGHATLYWYRQILGQGPELLVQFQDESVVDDSQLPKDRFSAERLKGVDSTLKIQPAELGDSAMYLCASSSPGDSTWNEQFFGPGTRLTVL.

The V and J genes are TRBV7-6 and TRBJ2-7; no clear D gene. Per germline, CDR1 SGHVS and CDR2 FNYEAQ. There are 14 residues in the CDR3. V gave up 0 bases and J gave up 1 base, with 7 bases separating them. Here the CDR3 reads CASSLAPQSYEQYF. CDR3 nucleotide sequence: TGTGCCAGCAGCTTAGCCCCCCAGTCCTACGAGCAGTACTTC.

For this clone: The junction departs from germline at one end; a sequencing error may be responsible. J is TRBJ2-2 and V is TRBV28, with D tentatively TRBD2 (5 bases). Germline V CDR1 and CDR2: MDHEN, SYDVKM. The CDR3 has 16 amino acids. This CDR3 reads CASSSPEGTKTGELFF. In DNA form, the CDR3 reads TGTGCCAGCAGTTCACCCGAGGGTACGAAGACCGGGGAGCTGTTTTTT. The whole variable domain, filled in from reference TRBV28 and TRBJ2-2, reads DVKVTQSSRYLVKRTGEKVFLECVQDMDHENMFWYRQDPGLGLRLIYFSYDVKMKEKGDIPEGYSVSREKKERFSLILESASTNQTSMYLCASSSPEGTKTGELFFGEGSRLTVL.

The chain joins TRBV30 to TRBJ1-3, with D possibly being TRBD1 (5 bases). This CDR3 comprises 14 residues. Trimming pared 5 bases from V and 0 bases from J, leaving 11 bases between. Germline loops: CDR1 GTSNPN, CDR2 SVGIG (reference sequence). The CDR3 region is CAWAMGLSGNTIYF. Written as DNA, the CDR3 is TGTGCCTGGGCAATGGGGCTCTCTGGAAACACCATATATTTT.

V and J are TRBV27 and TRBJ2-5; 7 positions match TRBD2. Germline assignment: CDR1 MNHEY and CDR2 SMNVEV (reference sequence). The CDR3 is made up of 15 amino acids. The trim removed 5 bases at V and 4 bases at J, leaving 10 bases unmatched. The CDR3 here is CASSRGAGIIETQYF. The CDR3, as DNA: TGTGCCAGCAGTAGGGGAGCGGGGATCATAGAGACCCAGTACTTC.

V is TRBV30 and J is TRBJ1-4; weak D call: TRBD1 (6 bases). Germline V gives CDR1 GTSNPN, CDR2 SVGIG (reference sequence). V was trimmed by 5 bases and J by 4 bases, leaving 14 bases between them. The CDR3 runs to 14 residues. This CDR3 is CAWHLQGGNEKLFF. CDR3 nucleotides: TGTGCCTGGCATCTACAGGGCGGTAATGAAAAACTGTTTTTT.

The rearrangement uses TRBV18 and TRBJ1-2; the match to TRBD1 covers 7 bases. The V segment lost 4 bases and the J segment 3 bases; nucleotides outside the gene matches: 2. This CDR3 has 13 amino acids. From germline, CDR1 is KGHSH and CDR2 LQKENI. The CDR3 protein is CASSLTGDYGYTF. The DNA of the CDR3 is TGTGCCAGCTCACTCACAGGGGACTATGGCTACACCTTC.

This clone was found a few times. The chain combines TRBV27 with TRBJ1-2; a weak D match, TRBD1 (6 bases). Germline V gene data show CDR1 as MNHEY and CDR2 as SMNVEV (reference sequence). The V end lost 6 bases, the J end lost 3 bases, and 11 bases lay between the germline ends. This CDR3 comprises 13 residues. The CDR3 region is CASSNRDDYGYTF. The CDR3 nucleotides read TGTGCCAGCAGCAACAGGGACGACTATGGCTACACCTTC.

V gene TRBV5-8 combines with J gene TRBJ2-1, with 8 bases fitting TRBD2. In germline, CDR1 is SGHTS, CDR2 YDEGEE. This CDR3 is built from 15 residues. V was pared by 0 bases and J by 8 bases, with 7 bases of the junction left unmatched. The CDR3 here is CASSLGLAQKDEQFF. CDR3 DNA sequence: TGTGCCAGCAGCTTGGGACTAGCGCAGAAGGATGAGCAGTTCTTC.

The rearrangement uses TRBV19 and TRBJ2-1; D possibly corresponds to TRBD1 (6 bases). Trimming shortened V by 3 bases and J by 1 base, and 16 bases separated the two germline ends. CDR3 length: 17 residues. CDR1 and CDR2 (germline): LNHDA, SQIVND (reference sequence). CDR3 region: CASSMFADRSSYNEQFF. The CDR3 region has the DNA TGTGCCAGTAGTATGTTCGCCGACAGGTCGTCCTACAATGAGCAGTTCTTC.

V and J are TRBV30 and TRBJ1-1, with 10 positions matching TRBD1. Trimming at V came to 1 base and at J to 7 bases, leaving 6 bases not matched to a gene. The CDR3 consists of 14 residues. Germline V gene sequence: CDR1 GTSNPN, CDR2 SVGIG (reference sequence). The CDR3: CAWSGGQGFDEAFF. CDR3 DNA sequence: TGTGCCTGGAGTGGGGGACAGGGGTTCGATGAAGCTTTCTTT.

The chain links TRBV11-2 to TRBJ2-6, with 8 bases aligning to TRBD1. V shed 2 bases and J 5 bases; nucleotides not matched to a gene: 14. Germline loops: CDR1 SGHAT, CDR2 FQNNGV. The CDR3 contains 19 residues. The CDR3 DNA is TGTGCCAGCAGCTTACCCGACAGGGGCCAGGAATTTAGGGCCAACGTCCTGACTTTC. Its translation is CASSLPDRGQEFRANVLTF.

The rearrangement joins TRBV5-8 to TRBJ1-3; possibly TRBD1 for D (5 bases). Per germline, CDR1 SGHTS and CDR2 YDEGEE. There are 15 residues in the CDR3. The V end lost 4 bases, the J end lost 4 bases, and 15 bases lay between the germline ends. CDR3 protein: CASSPGRVSGNTIYF. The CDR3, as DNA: TGTGCCAGCAGCCCAGGCAGGGTTTCAGGAAACACCATATATTTT.